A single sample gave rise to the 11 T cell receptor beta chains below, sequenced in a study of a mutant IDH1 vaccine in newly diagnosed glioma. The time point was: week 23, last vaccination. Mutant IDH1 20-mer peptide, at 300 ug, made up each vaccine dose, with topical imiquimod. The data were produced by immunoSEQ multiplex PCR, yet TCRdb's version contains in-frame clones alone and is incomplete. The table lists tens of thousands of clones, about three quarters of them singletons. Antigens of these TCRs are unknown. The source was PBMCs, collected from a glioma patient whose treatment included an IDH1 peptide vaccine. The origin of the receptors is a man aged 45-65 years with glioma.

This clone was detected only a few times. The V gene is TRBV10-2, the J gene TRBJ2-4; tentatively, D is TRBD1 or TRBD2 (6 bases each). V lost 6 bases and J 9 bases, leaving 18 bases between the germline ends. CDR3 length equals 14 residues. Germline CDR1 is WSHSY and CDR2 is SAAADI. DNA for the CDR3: TGCGCCAGCAGGGAAACAGGGAAGGAGGGCATTCAGTACTTC. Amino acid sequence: CASRETGKEGIQYF.

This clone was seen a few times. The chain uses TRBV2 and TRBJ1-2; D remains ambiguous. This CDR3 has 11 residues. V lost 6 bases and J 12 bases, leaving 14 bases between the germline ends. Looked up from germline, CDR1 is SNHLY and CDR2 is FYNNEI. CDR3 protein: CASRDGFSNTF. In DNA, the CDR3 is TGTGCCAGCAGGGACGGGTTCAGCAACACCTTC.

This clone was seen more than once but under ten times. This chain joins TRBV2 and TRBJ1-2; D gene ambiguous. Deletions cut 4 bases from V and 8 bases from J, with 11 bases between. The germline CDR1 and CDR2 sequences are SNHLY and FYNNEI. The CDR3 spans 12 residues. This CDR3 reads CASSGQAYGYTF. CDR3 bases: TGTGCCAGCAGTGGCCAAGCGTACGGCTACACCTTC.

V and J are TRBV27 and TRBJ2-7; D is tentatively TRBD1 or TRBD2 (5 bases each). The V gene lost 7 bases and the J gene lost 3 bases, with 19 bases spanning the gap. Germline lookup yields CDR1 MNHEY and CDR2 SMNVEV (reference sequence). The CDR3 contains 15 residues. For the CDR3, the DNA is TGTGCCAGCAAATCCGGACCGGGGCGTCTCTACGAGCAGTACTTC. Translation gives CASKSGPGRLYEQYF.

The CDR3 protein is CASSTRIQGSYGYTF. CDR3 nucleotides: TGTGCCAGCAGCACACGGATACAGGGTAGCTATGGCTACACCTTC. This chain uses TRBV6-6 with TRBJ1-2; D may be TRBD1 (6 bases). The CDR3 is made up of 15 amino acids. Trimming removed 6 bases from V and 4 bases from J, with 18 bases in between. Germline loops: CDR1 MNHNY, CDR2 SVGAGI (reference sequence).

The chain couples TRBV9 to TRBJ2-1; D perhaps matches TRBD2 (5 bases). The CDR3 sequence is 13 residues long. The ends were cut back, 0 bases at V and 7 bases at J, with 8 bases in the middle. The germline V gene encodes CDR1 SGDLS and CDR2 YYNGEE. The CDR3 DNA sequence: TGTGCCAGCAGCGTAGCTGAGGGAAATGAGCAGTTCTTC. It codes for CASSVAEGNEQFF.

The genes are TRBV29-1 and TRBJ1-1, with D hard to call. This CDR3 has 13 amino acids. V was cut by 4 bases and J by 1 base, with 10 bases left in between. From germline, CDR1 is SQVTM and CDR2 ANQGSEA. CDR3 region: CSVVSGQNTEAFF. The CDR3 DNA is TGCAGCGTTGTAAGCGGGCAGAACACTGAAGCTTTCTTT.

This CDR3 is CAIRGGQNYEQYF. The CDR3 region has the DNA TGTGCCATCAGGGGGGGCCAGAACTACGAGCAGTACTTC. This chain joins TRBV10-3 and TRBJ2-7; D may match TRBD1 or TRBD2 (6 bases each). The germline V gene encodes CDR1 ENHRY and CDR2 SYGVKD. There are 13 residues in the CDR3. V was shortened by 6 bases and J by 3 bases, with 12 bases between the two germline ends.

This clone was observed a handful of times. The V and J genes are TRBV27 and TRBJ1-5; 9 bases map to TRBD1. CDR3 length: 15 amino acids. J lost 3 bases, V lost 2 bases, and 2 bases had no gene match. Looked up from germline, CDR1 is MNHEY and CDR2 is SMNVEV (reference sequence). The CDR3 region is CASSLDRGDNQPQHF. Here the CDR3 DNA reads TGTGCCAGCAGTTTAGACAGGGGGGACAATCAGCCCCAGCATTTT.

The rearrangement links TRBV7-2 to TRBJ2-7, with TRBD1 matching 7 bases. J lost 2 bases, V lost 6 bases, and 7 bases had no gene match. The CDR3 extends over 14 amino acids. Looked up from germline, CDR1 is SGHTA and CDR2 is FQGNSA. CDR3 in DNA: TGTGCCAGCAGAAGTTCAGGGGGTCCCTACGAGCAGTACTTC. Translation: CASRSSGGPYEQYF.

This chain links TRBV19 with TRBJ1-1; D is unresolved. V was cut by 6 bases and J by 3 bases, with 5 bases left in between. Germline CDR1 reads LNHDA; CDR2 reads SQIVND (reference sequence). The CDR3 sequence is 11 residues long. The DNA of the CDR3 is TGTGCCAGTAGCGCGTACACTGAAGCTTTCTTT. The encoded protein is CASSAYTEAFF.